A single sample gave rise to the 32 T cell receptor beta chains below, sequenced in a study of OX40 agonist ivuxolimab in advanced cancers. Sequencing was performed with immunoSEQ multiplex PCR; in TCRdb, only in-frame clones are kept and a portion is missing. The table includes 96,000 or so clones, approximately 80% detected once. The sample consisted of CD4+ or CD8+ T cells sorted from blood, taken in a trial of the OX40 agonist ivuxolimab. These receptors all stem from an adult with an advanced solid tumor such as melanoma, head and neck, liver or kidney cancer.

This chain joins TRBV9 and TRBJ2-5; 7 nucleotides agree with TRBD2. Germline CDR1 and CDR2: SGDLS and YYNGEE. The CDR3 has 15 amino acids. V lost 0 bases to trimming and J lost 3 bases; unmatched junction nucleotides: 5. The CDR3 here is CASSVVGGVEETQYF. DNA of the CDR3: TGTGCCAGCAGCGTAGTTGGGGGGGTCGAAGAGACCCAGTACTTC.

This chain uses TRBV18 with TRBJ2-1, with TRBD2 matching over 8 bases. The CDR3 has 14 residues. Germline loops: CDR1 KGHSH, CDR2 LQKENI. J gave up 7 bases and V 3 bases, and 5 bases lay outside the gene matches. CDR3 amino acids: CASSPTSVENEQFF. DNA for the CDR3: TGTGCCAGCTCACCGACTAGCGTAGAGAATGAGCAGTTCTTC.

The chain combines TRBV7-2 with TRBJ2-5, with TRBD1 matching over 12 bases. J was trimmed by 2 bases and V by 6 bases; bases with no gene match: 4. From germline, CDR1 is SGHTA and CDR2 FQGNSA. CDR3 length: 15 amino acids. CDR3 protein: CASSRDRGRQETQYF. The DNA of the CDR3 is TGTGCCAGCAGTCGGGACAGGGGGCGGCAAGAGACCCAGTACTTC.

V is TRBV5-1 and J is TRBJ2-7, with 7 bases fitting TRBD1. V was pared by 4 bases and J by 1 base, with 8 bases of the junction left unmatched. The length of the CDR3 is 15 residues. The germline V gene has CDR1 SGHRS and CDR2 YFSETQ. The CDR3 DNA reads TGCGCCAGCAGCAGGACGGGACAGAGTTCCTACGAGCAGTACTTC. As protein: CASSRTGQSSYEQYF.

This chain uses TRBV5-1 with TRBJ2-1; 8 nucleotides align to TRBD2. Germline loops: CDR1 SGHRS, CDR2 YFSETQ. With 5 bases clipped from V and 0 bases from J, the junction kept 13 bases outside the gene matches. The CDR3 length is 18 residues. The CDR3 reads CASSQIAGGLSSYNEQFF. DNA of the CDR3: TGCGCCAGCAGTCAGATTGCGGGAGGCCTGAGCTCCTACAATGAGCAGTTCTTC.

V and J are TRBV7-2 and TRBJ2-1, with unresolved D. Germline V gene data show CDR1 as SGHTA and CDR2 as FQGNSA. V was cut by 1 base and J by 8 bases, with 12 bases left in between. There are 14 residues in the CDR3. The CDR3 DNA sequence: TGTGCCAGCAGCTTAGTAGGTGGGCGCGATGAGCAGTTCTTC. This encodes CASSLVGGRDEQFF. The full variable domain, its missing parts supplied by reference TRBV7-2 and TRBJ2-1, is GAGVSQSPSNKVTEKGKDVELRCDPISGHTALYWYRQSLGQGLEFLIYFQGNSAPDKSGLPSDRFSAERTGGSVSTLTIQRTQQEDSAVYLCASSLVGGRDEQFFGPGTRLTVL.

CDR3: CASSMGGGNTDTQYF. The CDR3 DNA reads TGTGCCAGTAGTATGGGAGGGGGGAACACAGATACGCAGTATTTT. J is TRBJ2-3 and V is TRBV19; D is perhaps TRBD2 (7 bases). V was shortened by 3 bases and J by 2 bases, with 12 bases between the two germline ends. CDR3 length: 15 amino acids. In germline, CDR1 is LNHDA, CDR2 SQIVND (reference sequence).

The chain has TRBV2 and TRBJ2-7; 11 bases fit TRBD1. Germline lookup yields CDR1 SNHLY and CDR2 FYNNEI. The CDR3 covers 14 residues. Trimming took 8 bases from V and 2 from J; bases not matched to a gene: 5. CDR3 protein: CASVRDRGTYEQYF. The CDR3 DNA sequence: TGTGCCAGCGTCCGGGACAGGGGGACCTACGAGCAGTACTTC.

This clone was observed once. This rearrangement joins TRBV5-1 to TRBJ1-3, with no clear D. The germline CDR1 and CDR2 sequences are SGHRS and YFSETQ. This CDR3 spans 14 amino acids. Trimming shortened V by 2 bases and J by 0 bases, and 6 bases separated the two germline ends. CDR3 region: CASSLRSSGNTIYF. The CDR3 coding sequence is TGCGCCAGCAGCTTAAGGAGCTCTGGAAACACCATATATTTT.

This sequence joins TRBV10-2 and TRBJ1-5; 11 bases agree with TRBD1. Trimming removed 8 bases from V and 4 bases from J; junction bases left unmatched: 4. This CDR3 is built from 14 residues. Germline V gene sequence: CDR1 WSHSY, CDR2 SAAADI. The CDR3 is CASRRDRGNQPQHF. In DNA, the CDR3 is TGCGCCAGCCGGAGGGACAGGGGGAATCAGCCCCAGCATTTT.

This rearrangement joins TRBV12-5 to TRBJ2-1, with D unclear. The V end was cut by 7 bases, the J end by 0 bases, with 7 bases between. Germline loops: CDR1 LGHNT, CDR2 FRNRAP. This CDR3 contains 13 residues. The CDR3 sequence is CASADSSYNEQFF. Written as DNA, the CDR3 is TGTGCTAGTGCAGATAGCTCCTACAATGAGCAGTTCTTC.

The gene calls are TRBV27 and TRBJ2-7; D gene uncertain. The germline CDR1 and CDR2 sequences are MNHEY and SMNVEV (reference sequence). V lost 3 bases and J lost 2, with 8 bases in between. The CDR3 covers 13 residues. Written as DNA, the CDR3 is TGTGCCAGCAGTTTGATAGGGCCCTACGAGCAGTACTTC. Its protein product is CASSLIGPYEQYF.

This clone was observed a few times. The CDR3 protein is CASSIEGGTAGGQGAKNIQYF. CDR3 sequence (DNA): TGTGCCAGTAGTATAGAGGGCGGAACAGCGGGGGGCCAAGGAGCCAAAAACATTCAGTACTTC. The rearrangement uses TRBV19 and TRBJ2-4, with TRBD2 identical over 9 bases. This CDR3 region has 21 residues. Per germline, CDR1 LNHDA and CDR2 SQIVND (reference sequence). With 0 bases clipped from V and 0 bases from J, the junction kept 15 bases outside the gene matches.

In DNA, the CDR3 is TGTGCCAGCTCACCGGACAGGAACTATGGCTACACCTTC. Amino acids: CASSPDRNYGYTF. The chain links TRBV18 to TRBJ1-2; 7 bases map to TRBD1. The CDR3 length is 13 residues. The V gene end was trimmed by 3 bases and the J gene end by 2 bases; junction bases not matched to a gene: 0. Germline loops: CDR1 KGHSH, CDR2 LQKENI.

The gene calls are TRBV4-3 and TRBJ1-1; 7 bases map to TRBD1. With 1 base clipped from V and 3 bases from J, the junction kept 2 bases outside the gene matches. This CDR3 is built from 14 residues. CDR1 and CDR2 from the germline V gene are LGHNA and YSLEER. The CDR3 spells CASSQVTGDTEAFF. The CDR3 nucleotides are TGCGCCAGCAGCCAAGTTACAGGGGACACTGAAGCTTTCTTT.

The V call is TRBV6-6, the J call TRBJ1-4; 8 bases line up with TRBD1. The trim removed 6 bases at V and 10 bases at J, leaving 7 bases unmatched. Germline values: CDR1 MNHNY, CDR2 SVGAGI (reference sequence). The CDR3 covers 13 residues. The CDR3 DNA is TGTGCCAGCAGCCACTCAGGGGGCGGAAAACTGTTTTTT. This encodes CASSHSGGGKLFF.

The chain couples TRBV29-1 to TRBJ2-1; 9 bases agree with TRBD1. The germline V gene encodes CDR1 SQVTM and CDR2 ANQGSEA. With V trimmed by 2 bases and J by 6 bases, 5 bases remained unmatched. The CDR3 loop spans 14 amino acids. The chain's CDR3 is CSVEIGTGPNEQFF. The CDR3 DNA reads as TGCAGCGTTGAAATCGGGACAGGGCCCAATGAGCAGTTCTTC.

This chain links TRBV4-1 with TRBJ2-1; TRBD2 matches 9 bases. The V and J ends lost 1 base and 6 bases, in that order; junction bases with no gene match: 4. CDR3 length equals 15 residues. CDR1 and CDR2 (germline): MGHRA, YSYEKL. CDR3: CASSQVELAGNEQFF. The CDR3, as DNA: TGCGCCAGCAGCCAAGTAGAACTAGCGGGCAATGAGCAGTTCTTC.

The chain uses TRBV20-1 and TRBJ2-1; a weak D match, TRBD2 (7 bases). Germline V CDR1 and CDR2: DFQATT, SNEGSKA (reference sequence). The CDR3 totals 11 residues. V lost 7 bases to trimming and J lost 6 bases, with 10 bases between them. The CDR3, as DNA: TGCAGTGGGGGAGGGGGCAATGAGCAGTTCTTC. It encodes CSGGGGNEQFF.

This chain uses TRBV28 with TRBJ2-5, with TRBD2 matching over 7 bases. This CDR3 has 14 amino acids. The V gene end was trimmed by 2 bases and the J gene end by 5 bases; junction bases not matched to a gene: 5. Germline V CDR1 and CDR2: MDHEN, SYDVKM. The CDR3 protein is CASSLVGGPETQYF. The CDR3 DNA reads as TGTGCCAGCAGTTTAGTGGGAGGGCCTGAGACCCAGTACTTC.

The CDR3 nucleotides read TGTGCCAGCAGCTTAGGACTAGCGGTTAACACCGGGGAGCTGTTTTTT. Its translation is CASSLGLAVNTGELFF. The rearrangement links TRBV7-2 to TRBJ2-2; 9 bases are shared with TRBD2. V lost 1 base, J lost 2 bases, and 2 bases stayed unmatched. This CDR3 is built from 16 residues. Germline assignment: CDR1 SGHTA and CDR2 FQGNSA.

V is TRBV5-1 and J is TRBJ2-6; possible D gene TRBD2, 5 bases. Germline CDR1 reads SGHRS; CDR2 reads YFSETQ. CDR3 size: 15 residues. V lost 2 bases and J lost 3, with 9 bases in between. CDR3 DNA sequence: TGCGCCAGCAGCTTTCGACGGGGTGGGGCCAACGTCCTGACTTTC. It codes for CASSFRRGGANVLTF.

This clone was seen more than once but under ten times. The genes are TRBV10-1 and TRBJ2-2; 7 positions agree with TRBD1. Looked up from germline, CDR1 is WNHNN and CDR2 is SYGVQD (reference sequence). The CDR3 consists of 14 residues. The trim removed 7 bases at V and 4 bases at J, leaving 6 bases unmatched. CDR3 residues: CASKGDRLTGELFF. CDR3 in DNA: TGCGCCAGCAAAGGGGACAGACTCACCGGGGAGCTGTTTTTT.

CDR3 protein: CASGRLAGGRDTQYF. The CDR3 nucleotides are TGTGCCAGCGGGAGACTAGCGGGGGGCCGGGATACGCAGTATTTT. The genes are TRBV7-2 and TRBJ2-3; 13 bases fit TRBD2. This CDR3 is 15 amino acids long. V trimming: 8 bases; J trimming: 6 bases; junction bases outside the gene matches: 8. Germline CDR1 reads SGHTA; CDR2 reads FQGNSA. Full variable domain (remainder filled in from reference TRBV7-2 and TRBJ2-3): GAGVSQSPSNKVTEKGKDVELRCDPISGHTALYWYRQSLGQGLEFLIYFQGNSAPDKSGLPSDRFSAERTGGSVSTLTIQRTQQEDSAVYLCASGRLAGGRDTQYFGPGTRLTVL.

This chain connects TRBV18 to TRBJ1-5; D gene uncertain. Trimming stripped 3 bases from V and 4 bases from J, with 13 bases between. From germline, CDR1 is KGHSH and CDR2 LQKENI. This CDR3 spans 15 amino acids. CDR3 bases: TGTGCCAGCTCACCTAGTTCTGGAGTTAATCAGCCCCAGCATTTT. Encoded protein: CASSPSSGVNQPQHF.

The chain employs TRBV5-1 and TRBJ2-3; 10 positions match TRBD2. Trimming took 1 base from V and 4 from J; bases not matched to a gene: 3. CDR1 is SGHRS and CDR2 is YFSETQ in the germline V gene. This CDR3 spans 15 amino acids. CDR3 protein: CASSLRTSGSDTQYF. The CDR3 DNA is TGCGCCAGCAGCTTGAGGACTAGCGGTTCAGATACGCAGTATTTT. Full variable domain (remainder filled in from reference TRBV5-1 and TRBJ2-3): KAGVTQTPRYLIKTRGQQVTLSCSPISGHRSVSWYQQTPGQGLQFLFEYFSETQRNKGNFPGRFSGRQFSNSRSEMNVSTLELGDSALYLCASSLRTSGSDTQYFGPGTRLTVL.

The rearrangement uses TRBV27 and TRBJ2-1; D is unresolved. CDR3 length equals 16 residues. The V gene lost 3 bases and the J gene lost 6 bases, with 18 bases spanning the gap. Looked up from germline, CDR1 is MNHEY and CDR2 is SMNVEV (reference sequence). CDR3 sequence reads: CASSFRARRPLNEQFF. CDR3 in DNA: TGTGCCAGCAGTTTCCGGGCCAGACGGCCTCTCAATGAGCAGTTCTTC.

The J gene is TRBJ2-1, the V gene TRBV7-9, with 7 bases that match TRBD1. This CDR3 is 15 amino acids long. Germline CDR1 reads SEHNR; CDR2 reads FQNEAQ (reference sequence). V shed 2 bases, J shed 5 bases, and the junction held 6 bases outside the gene matches. CDR3 amino acids: CASSLRQGNDNEQFF. CDR3 bases: TGTGCCAGCAGCTTAAGACAGGGTAACGACAATGAGCAGTTCTTC. The whole variable domain, remainder taken from reference TRBV7-9 and TRBJ2-1, is DTGVSQNPRHKITKRGQNVTFRCDPISEHNRLYWYRQTLGQGPEFLTYFQNEAQLEKSRLLSDRFSAERPKGSFSTLEIQRTEQGDSAMYLCASSLRQGNDNEQFFGPGTRLTVL.

The chain recombines TRBV11-3 with TRBJ1-1; no reliable D call. Trimming shortened V by 1 base and J by 1 base, and 7 bases separated the two germline ends. From germline, CDR1 is SGHNT and CDR2 YENEEA. The CDR3 covers 14 residues. The chain's CDR3 is CASSLGRANTEAFF. Written as DNA, the CDR3 is TGTGCCAGCAGCTTAGGACGAGCGAACACTGAAGCTTTCTTT.

V usage is TRBV7-2 and J usage is TRBJ2-3, with D tentatively TRBD2 (6 bases). Trimming stripped 5 bases from V and 2 bases from J, with 11 bases between. The CDR3 covers 14 residues. The germline V gene has CDR1 SGHTA and CDR2 FQGNSA. The CDR3 DNA reads TGTGCCAGCAGCGGGGACTTTGCCACAGATACGCAGTATTTT. Protein: CASSGDFATDTQYF.

This rearrangement joins TRBV6-1 to TRBJ2-5, with D maybe TRBD1 (5 bases). Per germline, CDR1 MNHNS and CDR2 SASEGT. The CDR3 covers 14 residues. V gave up 6 bases and J gave up 3 bases, with 14 bases separating them. The CDR3, as DNA: TGTGCCAGCAGGGTCCCGAAACAGGAAGAGACCCAGTACTTC. Residues: CASRVPKQEETQYF.

The chain couples TRBV18 to TRBJ1-5; 7 nucleotides agree with TRBD1. CDR1 KGHSH and CDR2 LQKENI come from the germline V gene. V lost 8 bases and J lost 5; bases outside the gene matches: 9. This CDR3 has 14 residues. In DNA, the CDR3 is TGTGCCAGCGCGGGACAGCTGGGTGATCAGCCCCAGCATTTT. Its protein product is CASAGQLGDQPQHF.